Described below is a single T cell receptor beta chain sequence and its context. Its antigen remains unidentified. This CDR3 has 14 residues. Germline V gives CDR1 SGHTA, CDR2 FQGNSA. The junction had 6 bases not matched to a gene; V was cut back by 5 bases and J by 6 bases. TCRdb re-called the 5' RACE reads with MiXCR, one entry per CDR3 protein. The sample lists around 260,000 distinct CDR3 sequences; under 20% were seen once. This sample stems from a study of T-cell memory formation after mild COVID-19. Whole-study findings and limits: Whether day 37 second-wave clones are SARS-CoV-2-specific was not confirmed.

This chain joins TRBV7-2 and TRBJ2-2; 7 positions agree with TRBD2. The specimen sequenced was PBMCs or a T cell subset sorted from them (not recorded which). This clonotype was obtained from a man between 18 and 35 years old who had mild COVID-19 (a few samples of this study predate the infection). Cell type and time point are not known. The CDR3 loop reads CASSGLLAAGELFF. The CDR3 DNA reads as TGTGCCAGCAGCGGGCTGCTAGCGGCCGGGGAGCTGTTTTTT.